Reported below is one T cell receptor beta chain. The antigen remains undetermined. These data originate in a study of CXCR4 blockade with PD-1 therapy in pancreatic cancer. TCRdb's copy holds only in-frame clones and misses some; the assay was immunoSEQ multiplex PCR. The repertoire holds about 3,300 clones, 50% seen once, with about a sixth in the top ten. Germline V CDR1 and CDR2: SQVTM, ANQGSEA. V lost 3 bases and J 2 bases, leaving 20 bases between the germline ends. The CDR3 length is 16 residues. Study observations and caveats: More frequent amino acid clones had more nucleotide rearrangements, suggesting convergent selection.

The receptor's source is a human donor with pancreatic ductal adenocarcinoma. The chain has TRBV29-1 and TRBJ2-7; D is perhaps TRBD2 (6 bases). The specimen sequenced was tumor tissue. The CDR3 DNA reads TGCAGCGTTGAGGGGGTGGGAATAGGGAGGACCTACGAGCAGTACTTC. It yields the protein CSVEGVGIGRTYEQYF.